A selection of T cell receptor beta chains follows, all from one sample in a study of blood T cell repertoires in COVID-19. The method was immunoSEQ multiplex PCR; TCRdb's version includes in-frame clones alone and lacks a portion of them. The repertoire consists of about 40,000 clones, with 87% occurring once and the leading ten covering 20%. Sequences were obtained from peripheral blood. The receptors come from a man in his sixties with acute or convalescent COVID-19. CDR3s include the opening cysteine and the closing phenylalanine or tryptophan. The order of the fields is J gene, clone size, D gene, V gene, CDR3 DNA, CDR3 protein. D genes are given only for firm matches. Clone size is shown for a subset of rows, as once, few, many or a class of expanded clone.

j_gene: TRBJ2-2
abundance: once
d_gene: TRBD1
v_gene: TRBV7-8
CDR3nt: TGTGCCAGCACCCGACCCCCCGGGACAGGGGGCACCGGGGAGCTGTTTTTT
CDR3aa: CASTRPPGTGGTGELFF

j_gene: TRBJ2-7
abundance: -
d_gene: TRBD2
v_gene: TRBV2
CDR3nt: TGTGCCAGCACATCTAGCGGGAGGGCGAACGAGCAGTACTTC
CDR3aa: CASTSSGRANEQYF

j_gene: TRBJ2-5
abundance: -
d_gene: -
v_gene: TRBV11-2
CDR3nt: TGTGCCAGCAGCTTACCCGGCGGGGAGACCCAGTACTTC
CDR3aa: CASSLPGGETQYF

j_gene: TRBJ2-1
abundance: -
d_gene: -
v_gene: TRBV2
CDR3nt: TGTGCCAGCAGTGTGGCAGGGGATAGTGAGCAGTTCTTC
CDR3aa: CASSVAGDSEQFF

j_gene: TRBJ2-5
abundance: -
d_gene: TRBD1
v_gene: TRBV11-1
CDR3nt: TGTGCCAGCAGCTGGGACAGGGGTGTAGAGACCCAGTACTTC
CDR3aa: CASSWDRGVETQYF

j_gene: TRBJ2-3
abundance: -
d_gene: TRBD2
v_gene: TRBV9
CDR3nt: TGTGCCAGCAGCGTCCGCGGGAGGGCTCAAGGTACAGATACGCAGTATTTT
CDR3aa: CASSVRGRAQGTDTQYF

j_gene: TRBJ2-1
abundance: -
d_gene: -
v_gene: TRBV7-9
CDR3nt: TGTGCCAGCAGCACTTTCGAGCAGTTCTTC
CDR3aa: CASSTFEQFF

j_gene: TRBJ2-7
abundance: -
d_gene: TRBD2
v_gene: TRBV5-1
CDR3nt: TGCGCCAGCAGCTTGGGGGGAGCGGGATATTCCTACGAGCAGTACTTC
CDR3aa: CASSLGGAGYSYEQYF

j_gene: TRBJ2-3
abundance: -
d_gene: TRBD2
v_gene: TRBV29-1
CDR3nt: TGCAGCGTTGAGGGGGGAGCGGGAGTGACAGATACGCAGTATTTT
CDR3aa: CSVEGGAGVTDTQYF

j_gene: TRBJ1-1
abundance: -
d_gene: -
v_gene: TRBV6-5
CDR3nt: TGTGCCAGCAGTTACGAGGGCTATACTGAAGCTTTCTTT
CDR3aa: CASSYEGYTEAFF

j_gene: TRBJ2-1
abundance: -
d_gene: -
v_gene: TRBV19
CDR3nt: TGTGCCAGTAGTACGTGGACAGCTTACAATGAGCAGTTCTTC
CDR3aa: CASSTWTAYNEQFF

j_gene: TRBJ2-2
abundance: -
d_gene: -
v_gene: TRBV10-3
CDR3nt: TGTGCCATCGGGGAACAGGGGAACACCGGGGAGCTGTTTTTT
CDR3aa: CAIGEQGNTGELFF

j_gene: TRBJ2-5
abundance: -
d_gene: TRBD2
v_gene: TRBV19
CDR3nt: TGTGCCAGTAGAGGCGGACTAGCGGGAGAAGAGACCCAGTACTTC
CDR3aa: CASRGGLAGEETQYF

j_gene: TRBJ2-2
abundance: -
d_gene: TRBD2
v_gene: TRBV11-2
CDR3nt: TGTGCCAGCAGCTTAAATTCCCCAGCGGGGGGGGCCGGGGAGCTGTTTTTT
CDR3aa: CASSLNSPAGGAGELFF

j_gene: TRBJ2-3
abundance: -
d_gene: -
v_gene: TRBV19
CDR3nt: TGTGCCAGTAGTATAGGCGGAAGAAGGATAGATACGCAGTATTTT
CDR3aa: CASSIGGRRIDTQYF

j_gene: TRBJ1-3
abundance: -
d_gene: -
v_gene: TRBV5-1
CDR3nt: TGCGCCAGCAGCGGGGACTTCCCAAACACCATATATTTT
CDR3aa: CASSGDFPNTIYF

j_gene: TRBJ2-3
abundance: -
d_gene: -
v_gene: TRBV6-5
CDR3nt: TGTGCATACAGTCTCACTAGCACAGATACGCAGTATTTT
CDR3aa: CAYSLTSTDTQYF

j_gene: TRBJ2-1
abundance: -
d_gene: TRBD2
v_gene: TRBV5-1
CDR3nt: TGCGCCAGCAGCTTTCGACTAGCGGGAGCCACCTACAATGAGCAGTTCTTC
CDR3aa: CASSFRLAGATYNEQFF

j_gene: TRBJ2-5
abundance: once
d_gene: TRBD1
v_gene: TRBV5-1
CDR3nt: TGCGCCAGCAGCTGGGGGCCGACAGGGGGCGGTGAGACCCAGTACTTC
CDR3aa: CASSWGPTGGGETQYF

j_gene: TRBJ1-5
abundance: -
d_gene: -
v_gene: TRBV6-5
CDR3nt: TGTGCCAGCAGGTCCGGAGCAAGCAATCAGCCCCAGCATTTT
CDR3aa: CASRSGASNQPQHF

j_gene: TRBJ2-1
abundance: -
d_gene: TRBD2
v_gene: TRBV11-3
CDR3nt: TGTGCCAGCAGCTTATCCCCCCCGACTAGCGGATACAATGAGCAGTTCTTC
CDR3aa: CASSLSPPTSGYNEQFF

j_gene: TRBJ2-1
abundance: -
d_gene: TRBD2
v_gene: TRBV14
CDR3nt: TGTGCCAGCAGCCCCATGGGGGGGAGAGGAGGGAATGAGCAGTTCTTC
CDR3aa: CASSPMGGRGGNEQFF

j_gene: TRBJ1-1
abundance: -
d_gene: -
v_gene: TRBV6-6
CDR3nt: TGTGCCAGCAGTCCGGCAGGGGACGATCGGACTGAAGCTTTCTTT
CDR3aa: CASSPAGDDRTEAFF

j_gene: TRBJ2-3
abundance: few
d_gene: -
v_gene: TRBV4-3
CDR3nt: TGCGCCAGCAGCAGAACACGGAGACTGGATACGCAGTATTTT
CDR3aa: CASSRTRRLDTQYF

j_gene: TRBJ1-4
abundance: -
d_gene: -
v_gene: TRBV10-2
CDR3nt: TGCGCCAGCAGTGACCAACACCGTGCAACTAATGAAAAACTGTTTTTT
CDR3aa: CASSDQHRATNEKLFF

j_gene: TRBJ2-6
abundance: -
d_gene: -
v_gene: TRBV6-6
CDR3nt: TGTGCCAGCAGTCTGAGACAGGCGTGGAGCCCTGGGGCCAACGTCCTGACTTTC
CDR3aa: CASSLRQAWSPGANVLTF